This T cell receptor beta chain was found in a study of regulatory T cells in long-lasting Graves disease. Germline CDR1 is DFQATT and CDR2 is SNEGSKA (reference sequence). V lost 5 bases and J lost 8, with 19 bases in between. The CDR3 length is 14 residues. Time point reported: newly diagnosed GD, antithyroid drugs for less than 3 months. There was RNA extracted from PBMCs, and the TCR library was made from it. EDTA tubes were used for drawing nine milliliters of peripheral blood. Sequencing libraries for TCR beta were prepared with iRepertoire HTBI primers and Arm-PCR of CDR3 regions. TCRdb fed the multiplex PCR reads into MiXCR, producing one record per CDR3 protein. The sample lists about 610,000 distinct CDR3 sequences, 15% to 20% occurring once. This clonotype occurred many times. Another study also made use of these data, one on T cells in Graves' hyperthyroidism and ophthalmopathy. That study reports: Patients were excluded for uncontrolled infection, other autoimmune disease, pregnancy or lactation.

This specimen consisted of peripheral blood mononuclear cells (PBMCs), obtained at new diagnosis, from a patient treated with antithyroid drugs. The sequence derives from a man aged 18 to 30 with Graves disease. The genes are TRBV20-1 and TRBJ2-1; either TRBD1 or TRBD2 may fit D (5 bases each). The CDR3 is CSAPPSRDVDEQFF. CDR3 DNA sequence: TGCAGTGCTCCCCCGTCCCGGGACGTTGATGAGCAGTTCTTC.